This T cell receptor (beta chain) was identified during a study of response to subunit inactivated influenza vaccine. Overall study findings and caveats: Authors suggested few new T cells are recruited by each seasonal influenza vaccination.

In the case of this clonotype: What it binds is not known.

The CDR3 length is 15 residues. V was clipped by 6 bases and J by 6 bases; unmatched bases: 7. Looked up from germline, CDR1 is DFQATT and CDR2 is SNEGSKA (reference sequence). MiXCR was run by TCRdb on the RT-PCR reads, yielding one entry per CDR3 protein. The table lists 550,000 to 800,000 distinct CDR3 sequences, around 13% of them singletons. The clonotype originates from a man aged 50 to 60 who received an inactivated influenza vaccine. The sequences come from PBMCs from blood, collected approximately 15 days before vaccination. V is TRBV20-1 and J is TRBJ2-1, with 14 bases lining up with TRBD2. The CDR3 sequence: CSAHTGLAGANEQFF. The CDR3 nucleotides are TGCAGTGCACATACGGGACTAGCGGGAGCCAATGAGCAGTTCTTC.